These 23 T cell receptor beta chains were sequenced from one sample in a study of blood T cell repertoires in COVID-19. Profiled with immunoSEQ multiplex PCR; TCRdb holds only in-frame clones, not every one. The sample includes about 260,000 clones, less than 90% of them seen just once. The sample was peripheral blood. All receptors derive from a man aged 60 to 69 who had recovered from COVID-19.

The V call is TRBV23-1, the J call TRBJ1-5, with a weak D call TRBD1 (6 bases). TRBV23-1 has ORF status, its function being uncertain. CDR3 length: 15 residues. V was cut by 6 bases and J by 7 bases, with 19 bases left in between. DNA for the CDR3: TGCGCCAGCAGCCCGGACAGATATTGCGGGCAGCCCCAGCATTTT. The encoded protein is CASSPDRYCGQPQHF.

The V gene is TRBV7-8, the J gene TRBJ2-6; TRBD1 matches 11 bases. The CDR3 sequence is 15 residues long. Germline V gene lookup returns CDR1 SGHVS and CDR2 FQNEAQ. V trimming: 5 bases; J trimming: 11 bases; junction bases outside the gene matches: 8. In DNA form, the CDR3 reads TGTGCCAGCAGCCCGAAGATGGGACAGGGGGACGTCCTGACTTTC. As protein: CASSPKMGQGDVLTF.

The J gene is TRBJ2-1, the V gene TRBV30; D might be TRBD1 (6 bases). The CDR3 contains 14 residues. Trimming took 0 bases from V and 5 from J, leaving 11 bases between them. Germline CDR1 GTSNPN, CDR2 SVGIG (reference sequence). In nucleotides, the CDR3 is TGTGCCTGGAGTGTAGGTAGGACAGACAATGAGCAGTTCTTC. It specifies CAWSVGRTDNEQFF.

The V and J genes are TRBV19 and TRBJ1-1; the match to TRBD1 covers 12 bases. CDR1 LNHDA and CDR2 SQIVND come from the germline V gene (reference sequence). V was clipped by 5 bases and J by 5 bases; unmatched bases: 9. The CDR3 is 16 amino acids. In nucleotides, the CDR3 is TGTGCCAGTAGTCTAGGGACAGGGGGCTTTGGAACTGAAGCTTTCTTT. Protein sequence: CASSLGTGGFGTEAFF.

The rearrangement joins TRBV7-8 to TRBJ2-7; the match to TRBD1 covers 9 bases. CDR3 length: 15 amino acids. V gave up 3 bases and J gave up 2 bases; unmatched junction bases: 5. CDR1 is SGHVS and CDR2 is FQNEAQ in the germline V gene. The CDR3, as DNA: TGTGCCAGCAGCTTCGGGACAGGGTCCCCCTACGAGCAGTACTTC. Translating gives CASSFGTGSPYEQYF.

Concerning this clone itself: At one end the junction does not follow the germline gene, possibly because of a read error. This chain uses TRBV4-1 with TRBJ2-1; 12 nucleotides align to TRBD2. The germline V gene has CDR1 MGHRA and CDR2 YSYEKL. The CDR3 spans 16 residues. In nucleotides, the CDR3 is TGCGCCAGCAGCCAAGATCGGGCTAGCGGGGGGGCCGGGCGAGTCTTC. Its protein is CASSQDRASGGAGRVF.

The chain employs TRBV18 and TRBJ2-5, with 9 bases fitting TRBD2. V lost 3 bases, J lost 3 bases, and 2 bases stayed unmatched. Germline V gene data show CDR1 as KGHSH and CDR2 as LQKENI. This CDR3 spans 14 amino acids. The CDR3 reads CASSPASGEETQYF. As DNA, the CDR3 is TGTGCCAGCTCACCGGCTAGCGGGGAAGAGACCCAGTACTTC.

The J gene is TRBJ2-7, the V gene TRBV4-2, with TRBD1 identical over 9 bases. CDR1 is LGHNA and CDR2 is YNFKEQ in the germline V gene. After removal of 0 bases from V and 3 bases from J, the junction contained 3 bases not matched to a gene. The CDR3 runs to 15 residues. The CDR3 reads CASSQEQGAIYEQYF. CDR3 sequence (DNA): TGTGCCAGCAGCCAAGAACAGGGGGCAATCTACGAGCAGTACTTC.

J is TRBJ2-7 and V is TRBV4-2; D is unclear. Germline CDR1 and CDR2: LGHNA and YNFKEQ. The CDR3 covers 11 residues. V shed 4 bases and J shed 6 bases, with 7 bases lying between them. Here the CDR3 reads CASSRDREQYF. The CDR3 DNA reads as TGTGCCAGCAGCCGCGATCGCGAGCAGTACTTC.

J is TRBJ1-2 and V is TRBV18; unclear D gene. Germline lookup yields CDR1 KGHSH and CDR2 LQKENI. The V end was cut by 3 bases, the J end by 3 bases, with 8 bases between. The CDR3 spans 13 residues. DNA of the CDR3: TGTGCCAGCTCACCTTCCCCGGACTATGGCTACACCTTC. It translates to CASSPSPDYGYTF.

This clone was recorded once. V usage is TRBV9 and J usage is TRBJ1-2; D remains unclear. CDR1 and CDR2 from the germline V gene are SGDLS and YYNGEE. CDR3 length: 11 residues. V lost 4 bases to trimming and J lost 8 bases, with 9 bases between them. The DNA for the CDR3 is TGTGCCAGCAGCCAGAACGGGGGCTACACCTTC. The encoded protein is CASSQNGGYTF.

This chain joins TRBV19 and TRBJ2-7, with 8 bases identical to TRBD1. The CDR3 loop spans 14 amino acids. Germline CDR1 LNHDA, CDR2 SQIVND (reference sequence). J lost 4 bases, V lost 7 bases, and 9 bases had no gene match. Here the CDR3 DNA reads TGTGCCAGTATCCCGGACAGGGTGAAGTACGAGCAGTACTTC. It codes for CASIPDRVKYEQYF.

The gene calls are TRBV24-1 and TRBJ2-3, with D tentatively TRBD2 (6 bases). Trimming shortened V by 5 bases and J by 1 base, and 12 bases separated the two germline ends. The CDR3 consists of 15 residues. From germline, CDR1 is KGHDR and CDR2 SFDVKD. The CDR3 DNA sequence: TGTGCCACCAGTGTTACGGGGGAGGGCACAGATACGCAGTATTTT. The encoded protein is CATSVTGEGTDTQYF.

V and J are TRBV10-3 and TRBJ2-1, with 10 bases lining up with TRBD2. Germline values: CDR1 ENHRY, CDR2 SYGVKD. Trimming took 3 bases from V and 10 from J; bases not matched to a gene: 15. The CDR3 has 17 residues. In nucleotides, the CDR3 is TGTGCCATCAGTGAAGCCAGCGGGGGGGGGCCAACAGGAGAGCAGTTCTTC. Protein sequence: CAISEASGGGPTGEQFF.

This clone was observed a single time. The chain employs TRBV5-1 and TRBJ2-1; no clear D. V was shortened by 2 bases and J by 2 bases, with 2 bases between the two germline ends. The germline gives CDR1 SGHRS, CDR2 YFSETQ. This CDR3 contains 12 residues. Written as DNA, the CDR3 is TGCGCCAGCAGCTTCACCTACAATGAGCAGTTCTTC. It yields the protein CASSFTYNEQFF. Supplemented by reference TRBV5-1 and TRBJ2-1, the full variable domain reads KAGVTQTPRYLIKTRGQQVTLSCSPISGHRSVSWYQQTPGQGLQFLFEYFSETQRNKGNFPGRFSGRQFSNSRSEMNVSTLELGDSALYLCASSFTYNEQFFGPGTRLTVL.

The rearrangement uses TRBV2 and TRBJ1-4; the D gene is possibly TRBD1 (6 bases). Trimming stripped 4 bases from V and 7 bases from J, with 13 bases between. This CDR3 has 14 residues. Germline V lookup: CDR1 SNHLY, CDR2 FYNNEI. The CDR3 region has the DNA TGTGCCAGCAGTGTTCAGGGGATGCCTGAAAAACTGTTTTTT. It is translated as CASSVQGMPEKLFF.

The V call is TRBV27, the J call TRBJ1-2; unclear D gene. The germline V gene has CDR1 MNHEY and CDR2 SMNVEV (reference sequence). The CDR3 loop spans 15 amino acids. The V gene lost 4 bases and the J gene lost 4 bases, with 16 bases spanning the gap. DNA for the CDR3: TGTGCCAGCAGTTCAAACAGAGGGCCCGGCTATGGCTACACCTTC. Translating gives CASSSNRGPGYGYTF.

This clone was found once. The rearrangement links TRBV4-1 to TRBJ2-3; TRBD2 matches 9 bases. Unmatched junction bases numbered 12, after V lost 3 bases and J lost 5 bases. Per germline, CDR1 MGHRA and CDR2 YSYEKL. The length of the CDR3 is 17 residues. The CDR3 coding sequence is TGCGCCAGCAGCCATCCGACGGGCGGGGGGGCCGGAGATACGCAGTATTTT. It codes for CASSHPTGGGAGDTQYF.

The genes are TRBV4-2 and TRBJ2-1; possible D gene TRBD2, 5 bases. Looked up from germline, CDR1 is LGHNA and CDR2 is YNFKEQ. V gave up 4 bases and J gave up 2 bases, with 15 bases separating them. The CDR3 is made up of 16 amino acids. The CDR3 DNA reads TGTGCCAGCAGCCCCGCTAGCAAAAGCCCCTACAATGAGCAGTTCTTC. Translation gives CASSPASKSPYNEQFF.

This chain connects TRBV19 to TRBJ1-5, with TRBD1 matching 7 bases. The CDR3 is 14 amino acids. Germline V gene lookup returns CDR1 LNHDA and CDR2 SQIVND (reference sequence). V lost 9 bases and J lost 1; bases outside the gene matches: 6. As DNA, the CDR3 is TGTGCCAGCAGAGACAGGGCCAGCAATCAGCCCCAGCATTTT. Translated, it gives CASRDRASNQPQHF. The entire variable domain, with the rest obtained from reference TRBV19 and TRBJ1-5, is as follows: DGGITQSPKYLFRKEGQNVTLSCEQNLNHDAMYWYRQDPGQGLRLIYYSQIVNDFQKGDIAEGYSVSREKKESFPLTVTSAQKNPTAFYLCASRDRASNQPQHFGDGTRLSIL.

The chain carries TRBV5-6 and TRBJ1-5; 9 nucleotides line up with TRBD1. The germline V gene encodes CDR1 SGHDT and CDR2 YYEEEE. The CDR3 totals 17 residues. Trimming took 2 bases from V and 2 from J; bases not matched to a gene: 8. CDR3 bases: TGTGCCAGCAGCTTCAACTCCGGGACAGGGCGCAATCAGCCCCAGCATTTT. Protein product: CASSFNSGTGRNQPQHF.

In its sample, this clone was seen a few times. This rearrangement joins TRBV5-1 to TRBJ1-1; the D is unclear. Germline CDR1 SGHRS, CDR2 YFSETQ. V dropped 4 bases and J dropped 6 bases, with 10 bases sitting between them. This CDR3 is built from 12 residues. The CDR3 loop reads CASSRPGAEAFF. The CDR3 DNA sequence: TGCGCCAGCAGCCGTCCAGGTGCTGAAGCTTTCTTT.

The V and J genes are TRBV4-2 and TRBJ1-3; D unresolved. Germline V gene sequence: CDR1 LGHNA, CDR2 YNFKEQ. This CDR3 has 15 amino acids. V lost 0 bases and J 1 base, leaving 7 bases between the germline ends. As DNA, the CDR3 is TGTGCCAGCAGCCAAGATAAAGCTTCTGGAAACACCATATATTTT. Residues: CASSQDKASGNTIYF.